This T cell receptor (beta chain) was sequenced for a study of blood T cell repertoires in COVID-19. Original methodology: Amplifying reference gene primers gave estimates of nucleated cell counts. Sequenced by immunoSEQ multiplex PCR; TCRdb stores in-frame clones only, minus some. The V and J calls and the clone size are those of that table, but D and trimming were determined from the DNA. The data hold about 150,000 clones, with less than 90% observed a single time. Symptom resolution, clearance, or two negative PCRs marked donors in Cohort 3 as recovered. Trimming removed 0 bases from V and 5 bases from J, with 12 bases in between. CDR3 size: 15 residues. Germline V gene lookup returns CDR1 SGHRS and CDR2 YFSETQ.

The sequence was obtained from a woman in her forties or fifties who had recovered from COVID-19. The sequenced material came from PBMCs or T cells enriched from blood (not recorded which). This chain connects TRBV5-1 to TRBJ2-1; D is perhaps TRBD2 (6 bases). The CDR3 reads CASSLVAGSHNEQFF. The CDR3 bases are TGCGCCAGCAGCTTGGTCGCGGGATCCCACAATGAGCAGTTCTTC.